The 22 T cell receptor beta chains in this list originate from one sample, sequenced in a study of T cell repertoires in cytomegalovirus infection. Each CDR3 protein is one row after TCRdb ran MiXCR on the reads. In the table there are some 450,000 distinct CDR3 sequences, about a third of which are singletons. The material sequenced was PBMCs. These receptors came from a human donor in good health (CMV status not recorded). Some clones in this sample may be carry-over from other donors' samples.

This clonotype showed up many times. The gene calls are TRBV7-9 and TRBJ2-7; TRBD1 matches 8 bases. The CDR3 has 16 residues. The germline gives CDR1 SEHNR, CDR2 FQNEAQ (reference sequence). Trimming removed 3 bases from V and 1 base from J; junction bases left unmatched: 8. CDR3 sequence: CASSFPTGDTSYEQYF. As DNA, the CDR3 is TGTGCCAGCAGCTTCCCGACAGGGGATACGTCCTACGAGCAGTACTTC.

This clonotype came up many times. This chain joins TRBV19 and TRBJ1-6; D gene uncertain. V was pared by 5 bases and J by 6 bases, with 11 bases between. This CDR3 is built from 14 residues. Germline V CDR1 and CDR2: LNHDA, SQIVND (reference sequence). The CDR3 sequence is CASSRLGGNSPLHF. The CDR3 DNA reads TGTGCCAGTAGTCGACTGGGCGGTAATTCACCCCTCCACTTT.

A word on this clonotype: One end of the junction does not line up with germline, which may come from a read error. The chain recombines TRBV19 with TRBJ2-2, with TRBD1 identical over 8 bases. Germline values: CDR1 LNHDA, CDR2 SQIVND (reference sequence). The CDR3 runs 17 residues. CDR3 nucleotide sequence: TGTGACAGTAGTATCGGGGACAGGACGCTGAACACCGGGGAGCTGTTTTTT. Its translation: CDSSIGDRTLNTGELFF. The complete variable domain, with remaining parts taken from reference TRBV19 and TRBJ2-2, reads DGGITQSPKYLFRKEGQNVTLSCEQNLNHDAMYWYRQDPGQGLRLIYYSQIVNDFQKGDIAEGYSVSREKKESFPLTVTSAQKNPTAFYLCDSSIGDRTLNTGELFFGEGSRLTVL.

This clonotype showed up many times. The chain has TRBV7-2 and TRBJ1-5; no definite D call. This CDR3 comprises 13 residues. CDR1 is SGHTA, CDR2 FQGNSA, per germline. V was trimmed by 3 bases and J by 1 base, leaving 4 bases between them. The CDR3 DNA sequence: TGTGCCAGCAGCTTGTCGAGCAATCAGCCCCAGCATTTT. Translated: CASSLSSNQPQHF. Full variable domain (remainder filled in from reference TRBV7-2 and TRBJ1-5): GAGVSQSPSNKVTEKGKDVELRCDPISGHTALYWYRQSLGQGLEFLIYFQGNSAPDKSGLPSDRFSAERTGGSVSTLTIQRTQQEDSAVYLCASSLSSNQPQHFGDGTRLSIL.

A few counts support this clonotype. CDR3 region: CASNGQGEINSPLHF. In DNA form, the CDR3 reads TGTGCCAGTAACGGACAGGGGGAAATTAATTCACCCCTCCACTTT. The rearrangement links TRBV19 to TRBJ1-6; TRBD1 agrees at 10 bases. J gave up 6 bases and V 7 bases, and 6 bases lay outside the gene matches. CDR3 size: 15 residues. Germline CDR1 is LNHDA and CDR2 is SQIVND (reference sequence).

V and J are TRBV20-1 and TRBJ2-1; D is uncertain. Germline-derived CDR1 and CDR2 are DFQATT and SNEGSKA (reference sequence). V was pared by 0 bases and J by 0 bases, with 6 bases between. The CDR3 extends over 14 amino acids. CDR3 nucleotides: TGCAGTGCTAGAGATGTGAGCTCCTACAATGAGCAGTTCTTC. Its translation is CSARDVSSYNEQFF.

This clonotype was seen only a few times. The chain uses TRBV7-6 and TRBJ1-1; D may be TRBD1 (5 bases). The CDR3 is 15 residues long. Trimming took 5 bases from V and 6 from J, leaving 19 bases between them. CDR1 is SGHVS, CDR2 FNYEAQ, per germline. The CDR3: CASSPHPDAGAEAFF. The CDR3 nucleotides are TGTGCCAGCAGCCCGCACCCGGACGCGGGGGCTGAAGCTTTCTTT.

This clonotype was seen a handful of times. The chain links TRBV29-1 to TRBJ2-7; D is undetermined. V lost 4 bases, J lost 1 base, and 11 bases lay in between. Germline V gives CDR1 SQVTM, CDR2 ANQGSEA. The CDR3 loop spans 13 amino acids. CDR3 loop: CSVGSLASYEQYF. The CDR3 nucleotides read TGCAGCGTTGGTTCGCTGGCATCCTACGAGCAGTACTTC.

Many counts were recorded for this clonotype. The chain is built from TRBV29-1 and TRBJ1-2; 7 bases are shared with TRBD1. The CDR3 spans 12 residues. The germline CDR1 and CDR2 sequences are SQVTM and ANQGSEA. After removal of 3 bases from V and 7 bases from J, the junction contained 5 bases not matched to a gene. The CDR3: CSVDLGGGGYTF. In nucleotides, the CDR3 is TGCAGCGTTGACTTAGGGGGCGGTGGCTACACCTTC. Full variable domain (missing parts from reference TRBV29-1 and TRBJ1-2): SAVISQKPSRDICQRGTSLTIQCQVDSQVTMMFWYRQQPGQSLTLIATANQGSEATYESGFVIDKFPISRPNLTFSTLTVSNMSPEDSSIYLCSVDLGGGGYTFGSGTRLTVV.

This chain joins TRBV7-6 and TRBJ2-1; D assignment may be TRBD1 or TRBD2 (5 bases each). The CDR3 consists of 17 residues. Trimming cost V 1 base and J 6 bases, with 19 bases left between them. CDR1 is SGHVS, CDR2 FNYEAQ, per germline. CDR3 coding DNA: TGTGCCAGCAGCTTAGGCCCCGGGACCCATCGGTCCAATGAGCAGTTCTTC. Translated, it gives CASSLGPGTHRSNEQFF.

This chain links TRBV11-2 with TRBJ2-2, with 12 positions matching TRBD2. V was clipped by 2 bases and J by 0 bases; unmatched bases: 7. The germline V gene has CDR1 SGHAT and CDR2 FQNNGV. This CDR3 comprises 19 residues. The CDR3 region has the DNA TGTGCCAGCAGCTTACTAGCGGGGGGGCGACGCGCGAACACCGGGGAGCTGTTTTTT. Its protein product is CASSLLAGGRRANTGELFF.

This chain links TRBV24-1 with TRBJ2-1, with D perhaps matching TRBD1 (5 bases). V gave up 5 bases and J gave up 3 bases, with 10 bases separating them. Germline V gene sequence: CDR1 KGHDR, CDR2 SFDVKD. This CDR3 is 14 amino acids long. The CDR3 region has the DNA TGTGCCACCAGTGTAAAGGGGCTCTACAATGAGCAGTTCTTC. Its protein is CATSVKGLYNEQFF.

The table lists this clonotype with many counts. This chain uses TRBV7-8 with TRBJ1-2; D gene uncertain. The V and J ends lost 5 bases and 8 bases respectively, with 18 bases between them. Germline CDR1 reads SGHVS; CDR2 reads FQNEAQ. This CDR3 is 14 amino acids long. Written as DNA, the CDR3 is TGTGCCAGCAGCCCAAGGAGAGAACCAAACGGCTACACCTTC. It encodes CASSPRREPNGYTF.

The chain has TRBV5-6 and TRBJ2-1, with D perhaps TRBD1 or TRBD2 (5 bases each). The germline V gene encodes CDR1 SGHDT and CDR2 YYEEEE. The CDR3 spans 14 residues. Trimming left V 4 bases short and J 7 bases short, with 15 bases between. The CDR3 region has the DNA TGTGCCAGCAGCCTCAACGAGGGGTGGAATGAGCAGTTCTTC. It translates to CASSLNEGWNEQFF.

V usage is TRBV6-1 and J usage is TRBJ2-3; 9 bases are a match to TRBD2. The CDR3 is 15 residues long. Germline V gene sequence: CDR1 MNHNS, CDR2 SASEGT. Trimming removed 6 bases from V and 8 bases from J; junction bases left unmatched: 12. The CDR3 DNA sequence: TGTGCCAGCAGGAACACCCAGCGGGGGGTAACTACGCAGTATTTT. Its translation: CASRNTQRGVTTQYF.

This clonotype was found once. This could be a read error, since a much larger clone is one nucleotide away. The chain joins TRBV19 to TRBJ1-2, with a weak D call TRBD1 (5 bases). The CDR3 has 14 amino acids. Germline loops: CDR1 LNHDA, CDR2 SQIVND (reference sequence). The CDR3 region is CASSIATANYSYTF. The CDR3 DNA reads as TGTGCCAGTAGTATCGCGACAGCTAACTATAGCTACACCTTC.

This clonotype has more than one count but fewer than ten. The chain recombines TRBV7-6 with TRBJ2-1; perhaps D is TRBD1 or TRBD2 (5 bases each). Germline V gene lookup returns CDR1 SGHVS and CDR2 FNYEAQ. Trimming shortened V by 1 base and J by 6 bases, and 19 bases separated the two germline ends. This CDR3 has 17 amino acids. The CDR3, as DNA: TGTGCCAGCAGCTTAGGCCCCGGGACCCATCGGCCCAATGAGCAGTTCTTC. Its protein product is CASSLGPGTHRPNEQFF.

The chain uses TRBV27 and TRBJ1-5, with TRBD1 as a possible D gene (6 bases). The V gene's germline CDR1 is MNHEY and CDR2 SMNVEV (reference sequence). The CDR3 runs 15 residues. The germline V and J ends were trimmed by 6 bases and 3 bases, with 15 bases remaining between them. CDR3 coding DNA: TGTGCCAGCAGGGGCATGGACAGTTACAATCAGCCCCAGCATTTT. Protein product: CASRGMDSYNQPQHF.

This clonotype was detected only a few times. This chain joins TRBV12-3 or TRBV12-4 and TRBJ1-1, with 8 bases fitting TRBD1. V lost 7 bases and J lost 1; bases outside the gene matches: 5. The CDR3 is 14 amino acids. The CDR3 loop reads CASNYRGKNTEAFF. The DNA for the CDR3 is TGTGCCAGCAATTACAGGGGGAAGAACACTGAAGCTTTCTTT.

CDR3 protein: CASSISGRGNTEAFF. CDR3 bases: TGTGCCAGCTCAATATCAGGCAGGGGTAACACTGAAGCTTTCTTT. The V and J genes are TRBV18 and TRBJ1-1; TRBD1 is a possible D gene (6 bases). Trimming removed 5 bases at V and 2 bases at J, with 15 bases between. The CDR3 extends over 15 amino acids. CDR1 and CDR2 from the germline V gene are KGHSH and LQKENI.

Note on this clonotype: Being one base from a much bigger clone, this may be a read error. The chain links TRBV6-1 to TRBJ2-3; D is possibly TRBD1 (5 bases). Per the germline V gene, CDR1 is MNHNS and CDR2 is SASEGT. The CDR3 is 15 residues long. CDR3 DNA: TGTGCCAGCAGGCTTACTCAGGGATACACAGATACGAAGTATTTT. Translated, it gives CASRLTQGYTDTKYF.

The chain joins TRBV10-3 to TRBJ2-7; unclear D gene. This CDR3 region has 13 residues. Germline CDR1 and CDR2: ENHRY and SYGVKD. The V and J ends lost 2 bases and 2 bases respectively, with 7 bases between them. The CDR3 DNA reads as TGTGCCATCAGTGAGCCCACCGCCTACGAGCAGTACTTC. This codes for CAISEPTAYEQYF.